These T cell receptor beta chains were read from a single sample in a study of T cells in Graves' hyperthyroidism and ophthalmopathy. TCRdb called the multiplex PCR reads again in MiXCR, with one record for every CDR3 protein. The sample carries hundreds of thousands of distinct CDR3 sequences, roughly 14% recorded once. The sample taken for sequencing was blood. These receptors all come from a woman in her forties or fifties with Graves' ophthalmopathy. CDR3s include the opening cysteine and the closing phenylalanine or tryptophan. D genes are given only for firm matches. The size field is filled for only some rows; it gives once, few, many or a size class.

v_call: TRBV11-2; j_call: TRBJ2-7; clone_size: many; cdr3_length: 14; d_call: .; cdr3_nt: TGTGCCAGCAGCTTAGCATTCCGCGCCTACGAGCAGTACTTC; cdr3_aa: CASSLAFRAYEQYF
v_call: TRBV14; j_call: TRBJ2-2; clone_size: .; cdr3_length: 22; d_call: .; cdr3_nt: TGTGCCAGCAGCCCCCCCCCCGGACAAGTCATACGGAACCCGGTGGGCACCGGGGAGCTGTTTTTT; cdr3_aa: CASSPPPGQVIRNPVGTGELFF
v_call: TRBV28; j_call: TRBJ1-1; clone_size: many; cdr3_length: 11; d_call: .; cdr3_nt: TGTGCCACGGAGGTGAACACTGAAGCTTTCTTT; cdr3_aa: CATEVNTEAFF
v_call: TRBV6-1; j_call: TRBJ1-5; clone_size: many; cdr3_length: 14; d_call: .; cdr3_nt: TGTGCCACCGCAGACAGGACTCTAAATCAGCCCCAGCATTTT; cdr3_aa: CATADRTLNQPQHF
v_call: TRBV10-3; j_call: TRBJ2-5; clone_size: .; cdr3_length: 14; d_call: TRBD1; cdr3_nt: TGTGCCATCACCAGGACAGGGGGCCAAGAGACCCAGTACTTC; cdr3_aa: CAITRTGGQETQYF
v_call: TRBV4-2; j_call: TRBJ2-7; clone_size: many; cdr3_length: 16; d_call: .; cdr3_nt: TGTGCCAGCAGCCCGCGCGCGGTGGGGACGAAGGACGAGCAGTACTTC; cdr3_aa: CASSPRAVGTKDEQYF
v_call: TRBV7-3; j_call: TRBJ2-2; clone_size: .; cdr3_length: 17; d_call: .; cdr3_nt: TGTGCCAGCAGCTTAGGGGGACTTCCCAGAGGGTCCGGGGAGCTGTTTTTT; cdr3_aa: CASSLGGLPRGSGELFF
v_call: TRBV10-3; j_call: TRBJ1-6; clone_size: few; cdr3_length: 13; d_call: .; cdr3_nt: TGTGCCATCAGGAACAGAAGGGAGTCACCCCTCCACTTT; cdr3_aa: CAIRNRRESPLHF
v_call: TRBV7-6; j_call: TRBJ2-5; clone_size: .; cdr3_length: 13; d_call: .; cdr3_nt: TGTGCCAGCAGCTTAGACTTTCAAGAGACCCAGTACTTC; cdr3_aa: CASSLDFQETQYF
v_call: TRBV6-5; j_call: TRBJ2-7; clone_size: few; cdr3_length: 12; d_call: .; cdr3_nt: TGTGCCAGCAGTTCCAGGGGGGGCGAGCAGTACTTC; cdr3_aa: CASSSRGGEQYF